This TCR beta chain was identified during a study of blood T cell repertoires in COVID-19. The data were produced by immunoSEQ multiplex PCR, yet TCRdb's version contains in-frame clones alone and is incomplete. The table shows approximately 250,000 clones, with 70% to 90% occurring only once. There are 15 residues in the CDR3. Germline CDR1 is LGHNT and CDR2 is FRNRAP. V lost 0 bases, J lost 4 bases, and 12 bases lay in between. Sequencing was carried out using peripheral blood. The receptor was derived from a middle-aged man with acute or convalescent COVID-19. The V call is TRBV12-5, the J call TRBJ1-2; no firm D call. CDR3 DNA sequence: TGTGCTAGTGGTTTGGTACGGGGAGCCAGCTATGGCTACACCTTC. Translating gives CASGLVRGASYGYTF.